This T cell receptor (beta chain) was obtained from a study of blood T cell repertoires in COVID-19. Assay: immunoSEQ multiplex PCR; the TCRdb copy retains only in-frame clones and omits some. The sample shows roughly 170,000 clones, approximately 90% of them seen only once. The CDR3 loop spans 12 amino acids. Germline-derived CDR1 and CDR2 are SNHLY and FYNNEI. V was cut by 3 bases and J by 4 bases, with 5 bases left in between. What was sequenced was peripheral blood. The TCR sequence derives from a woman between 18 and 29 years old who had recovered from COVID-19. The rearrangement uses TRBV2 and TRBJ2-3; D call uncertain. This chain's CDR3 is CASSDGSDTQYF. The CDR3, as DNA: TGTGCCAGCAGTGACGGGTCAGATACGCAGTATTTT.